This record covers a single T cell receptor beta chain. Antigen specificity is unknown. The CDR3 totals 14 residues. The germline gives CDR1 MDHEN, CDR2 SYDVKM. The junction had 5 bases not matched to a gene; V was cut back by 6 bases and J by 3 bases. Each diagnosis was grounded in clinical symptoms, serum thyroxine and TRAb, thyroid ultrasound, and orbital computed tomography. TCR beta CDR3 regions were amplified from RNA. The HTBI primer set drove a first-round RT-PCR of the TCR CDR3. One entry per CDR3 protein, called by TCRdb with MiXCR from the multiplex PCR reads. The sample consists of 600,000 or so distinct CDR3 sequences, roughly 14% of them appearing once. The data belong to a study of T cells in Graves' hyperthyroidism and ophthalmopathy. Study-level points and caveats: Ophthalmopathy, which appeared later, was predicted by the model a median about 6 months before onset.

This TCR derives from a woman between 45 and 65 years old with Graves' ophthalmopathy. V gene TRBV28 combines with J gene TRBJ1-5, with TRBD1 matching 7 bases. The sample taken for sequencing was blood. The CDR3 loop reads CASRGDRNNQPQHF. The CDR3 nucleotides are TGTGCCAGCAGGGGGGACAGAAACAATCAGCCCCAGCATTTT.